Ten or more counts support the clone carrying this T cell receptor beta chain. The ends were cut back, 2 bases at V and 6 bases at J, with 11 bases in the middle. This CDR3 has 14 amino acids. Germline CDR1 reads SGHDN; CDR2 reads FVKESK. The sample comes from a study of T cells in Graves' hyperthyroidism and ophthalmopathy. Amplified TCR beta CDR3 regions came from RNA transcripts. The HTBI set primed first-round TCR CDR3 RT-PCR. One entry per CDR3 protein, called by TCRdb with MiXCR from the multiplex PCR reads. The table records about 160,000 distinct CDR3 sequences, about a tenth of them present only once.

The sequence derives from a woman younger than 35 with Graves' hyperthyroidism that later progressed to Graves' ophthalmopathy. V usage is TRBV14 and J usage is TRBJ2-1; D is unclear. Input material: blood. The CDR3 protein is CASSQYMRTNEQFF. The DNA for the CDR3 is TGTGCCAGCAGCCAATATATGCGGACCAATGAGCAGTTCTTC.